The TCR beta chain under discussion was sequenced for a study of blood T cell repertoires in COVID-19. Enrollees, about 18 to 89 years old, lived in about two dozen US areas. This clone was seen a handful of times. In the original workflow: Reference gene primer amplification in the assay estimated nucleated cell counts. TCRdb's copy holds only in-frame clones and misses some; the assay was immunoSEQ multiplex PCR. Clone size and the V and J calls come from that table; the DNA yielded D and trimming. The profile shows hundreds of thousands of clones, around 89% of them singletons. Germline V lookup: CDR1 LNHNV, CDR2 YYDKDF (reference sequence). The V end was cut by 2 bases, the J end by 8 bases, with 15 bases between. The CDR3 loop spans 15 amino acids.

Sequenced: PBMCs or T cells enriched from blood (not recorded which). V gene TRBV15 combines with J gene TRBJ1-4; D unresolved. This clonotype originated in a woman aged 25 to 39 who had recovered from COVID-19. The CDR3 loop is CATSRLLGLREKLFF. The DNA of the CDR3 is TGTGCCACCAGCAGATTACTGGGTTTGCGGGAAAAACTGTTTTTT.